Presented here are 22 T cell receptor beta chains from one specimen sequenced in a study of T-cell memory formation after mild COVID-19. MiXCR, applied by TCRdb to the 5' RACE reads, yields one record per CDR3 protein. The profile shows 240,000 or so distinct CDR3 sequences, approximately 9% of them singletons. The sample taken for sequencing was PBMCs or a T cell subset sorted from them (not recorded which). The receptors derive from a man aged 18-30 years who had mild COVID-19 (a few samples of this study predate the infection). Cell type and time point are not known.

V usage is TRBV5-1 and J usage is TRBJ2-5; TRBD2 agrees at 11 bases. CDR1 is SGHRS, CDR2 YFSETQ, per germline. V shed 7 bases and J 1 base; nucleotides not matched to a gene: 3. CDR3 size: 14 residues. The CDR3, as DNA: TGCGCCAGCGGACTAGCGGGCCCCCAAGAGACCCAGTACTTC. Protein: CASGLAGPQETQYF.

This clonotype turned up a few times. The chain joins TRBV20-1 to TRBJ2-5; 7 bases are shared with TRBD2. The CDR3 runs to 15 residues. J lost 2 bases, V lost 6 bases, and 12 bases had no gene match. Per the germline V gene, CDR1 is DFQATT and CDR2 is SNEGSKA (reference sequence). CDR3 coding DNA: TGCAGTGCCGGAAGCCAGACTAGCAAACAAGAGACCCAGTACTTC. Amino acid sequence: CSAGSQTSKQETQYF.

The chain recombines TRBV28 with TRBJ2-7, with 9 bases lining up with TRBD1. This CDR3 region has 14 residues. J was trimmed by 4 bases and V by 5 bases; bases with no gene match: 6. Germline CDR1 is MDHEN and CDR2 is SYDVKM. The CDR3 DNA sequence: TGTGCCAGCAGTCCCGGGACAGGGTTTTACGAGCAGTACGTC. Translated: CASSPGTGFYEQYV.

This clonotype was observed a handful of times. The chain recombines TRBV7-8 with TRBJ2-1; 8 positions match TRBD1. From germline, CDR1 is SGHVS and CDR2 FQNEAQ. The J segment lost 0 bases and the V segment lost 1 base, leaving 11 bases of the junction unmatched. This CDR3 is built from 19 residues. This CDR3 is CASSLEDRGLFISYNEQFF. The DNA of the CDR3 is TGTGCCAGCAGCTTAGAAGACAGGGGCCTTTTTATCTCCTACAATGAGCAGTTCTTC.

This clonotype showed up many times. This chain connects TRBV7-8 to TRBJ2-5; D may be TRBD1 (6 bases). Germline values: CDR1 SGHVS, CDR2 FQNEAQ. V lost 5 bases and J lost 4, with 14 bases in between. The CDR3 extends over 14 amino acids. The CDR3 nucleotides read TGTGCCAGCAGCCCAGGGGCGAGTCGAGAGACCCAGTACTTC. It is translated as CASSPGASRETQYF.

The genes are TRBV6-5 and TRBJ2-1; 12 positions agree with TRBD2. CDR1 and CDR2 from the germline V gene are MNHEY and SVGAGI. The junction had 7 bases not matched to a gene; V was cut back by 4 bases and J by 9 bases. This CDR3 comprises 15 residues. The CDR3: CASSFLAGGPGEQFF. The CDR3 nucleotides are TGTGCCAGCAGTTTCCTAGCGGGGGGGCCAGGTGAGCAGTTCTTC.

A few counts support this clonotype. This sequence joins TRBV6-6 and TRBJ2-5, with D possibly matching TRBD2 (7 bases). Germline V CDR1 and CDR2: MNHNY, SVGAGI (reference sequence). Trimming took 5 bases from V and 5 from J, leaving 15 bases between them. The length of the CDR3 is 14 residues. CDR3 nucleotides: TGTGCCAGCAGTATCGGGGGGCGCGTCGAGACCCAGTACTTC. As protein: CASSIGGRVETQYF.

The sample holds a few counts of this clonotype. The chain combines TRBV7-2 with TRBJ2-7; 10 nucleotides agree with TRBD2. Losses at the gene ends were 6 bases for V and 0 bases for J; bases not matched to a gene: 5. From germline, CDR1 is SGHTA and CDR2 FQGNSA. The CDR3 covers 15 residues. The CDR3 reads CASSYTSGNSYEQYF. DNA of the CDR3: TGTGCCAGCAGTTATACTAGCGGGAACTCCTACGAGCAGTACTTC.

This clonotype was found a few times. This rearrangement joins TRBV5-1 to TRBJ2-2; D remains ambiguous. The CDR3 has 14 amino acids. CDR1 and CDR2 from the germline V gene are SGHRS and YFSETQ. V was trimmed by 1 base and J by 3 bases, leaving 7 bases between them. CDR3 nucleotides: TGCGCCAGCAGCTTGAGCGACTACACCGGGGAGCTGTTTTTT. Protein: CASSLSDYTGELFF.

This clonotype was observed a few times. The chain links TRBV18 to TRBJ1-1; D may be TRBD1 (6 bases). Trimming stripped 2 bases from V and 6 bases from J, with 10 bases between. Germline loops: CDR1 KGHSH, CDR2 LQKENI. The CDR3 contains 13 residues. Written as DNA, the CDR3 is TGTGCCAGCTCACCAGGGGGCGAGTCTGAAGCTTTCTTT. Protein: CASSPGGESEAFF.

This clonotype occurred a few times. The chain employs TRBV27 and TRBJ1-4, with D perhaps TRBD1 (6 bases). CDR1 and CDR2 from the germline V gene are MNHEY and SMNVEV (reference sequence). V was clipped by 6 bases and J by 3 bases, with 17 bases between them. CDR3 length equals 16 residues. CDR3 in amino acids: CASRTRTGRANEKLFF. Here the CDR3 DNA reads TGTGCCAGCAGAACTAGAACAGGGCGGGCTAATGAAAAACTGTTTTTT. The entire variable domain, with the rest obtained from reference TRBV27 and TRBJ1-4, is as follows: EAQVTQNPRYLITVTGKKLTVTCSQNMNHEYMSWYRQDPGLGLRQIYYSMNVEVTDKGDVPEGYKVSRKEKRNFPLILESPSPNQTSLYFCASRTRTGRANEKLFFGSGTQLSVL.

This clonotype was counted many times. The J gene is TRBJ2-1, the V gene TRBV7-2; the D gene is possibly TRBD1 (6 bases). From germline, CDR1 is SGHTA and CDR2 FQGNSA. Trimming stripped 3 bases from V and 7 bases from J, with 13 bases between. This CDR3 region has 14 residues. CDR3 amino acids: CASSFPDSGNEQFF. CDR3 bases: TGTGCCAGCAGCTTCCCGGACAGTGGGAATGAGCAGTTCTTC.

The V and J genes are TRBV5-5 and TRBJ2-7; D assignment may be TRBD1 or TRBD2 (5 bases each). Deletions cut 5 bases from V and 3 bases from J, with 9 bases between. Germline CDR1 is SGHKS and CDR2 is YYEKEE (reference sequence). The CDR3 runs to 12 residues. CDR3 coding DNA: TGTGCCAGCAGTATTGGGGGCTACGAGCAGTACGTC. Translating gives CASSIGGYEQYV.

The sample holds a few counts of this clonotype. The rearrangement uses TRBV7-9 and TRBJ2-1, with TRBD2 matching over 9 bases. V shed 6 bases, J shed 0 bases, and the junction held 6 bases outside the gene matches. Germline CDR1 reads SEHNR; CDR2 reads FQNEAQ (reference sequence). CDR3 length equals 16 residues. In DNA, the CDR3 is TGTGCCAGCAGTCAAGCGGGGGGCCGCTCCTACAATGAGCAGTTCTTC. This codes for CASSQAGGRSYNEQFF.

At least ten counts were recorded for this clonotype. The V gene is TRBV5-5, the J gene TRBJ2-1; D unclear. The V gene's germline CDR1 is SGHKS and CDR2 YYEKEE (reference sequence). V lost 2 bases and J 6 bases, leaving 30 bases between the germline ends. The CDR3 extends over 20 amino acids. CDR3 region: CASSFILTVSGPAWVNEQFF. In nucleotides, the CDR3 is TGTGCCAGCAGCTTTATCCTCACGGTATCGGGTCCAGCGTGGGTCAATGAGCAGTTCTTC.

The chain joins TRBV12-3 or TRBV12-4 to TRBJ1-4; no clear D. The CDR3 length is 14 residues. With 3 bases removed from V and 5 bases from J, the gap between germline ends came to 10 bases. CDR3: CASSFGQLNEKLFF. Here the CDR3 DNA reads TGTGCCAGCAGTTTTGGGCAGTTAAATGAAAAACTGTTTTTT.

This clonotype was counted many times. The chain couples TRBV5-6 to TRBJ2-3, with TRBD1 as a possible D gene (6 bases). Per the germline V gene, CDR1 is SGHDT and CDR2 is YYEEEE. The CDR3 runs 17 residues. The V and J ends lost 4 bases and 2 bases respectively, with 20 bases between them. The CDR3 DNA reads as TGTGCCAGCAGCCTTTATGGGATTCAGGGGCCCACAGATACGCAGTATTTT. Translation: CASSLYGIQGPTDTQYF. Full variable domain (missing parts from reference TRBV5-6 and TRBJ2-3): DAGVTQSPTHLIKTRGQQVTLRCSPKSGHDTVSWYQQALGQGPQFIFQYYEEEERQRGNFPDRFSGHQFPNYSSELNVNALLLGDSALYLCASSLYGIQGPTDTQYFGPGTRLTVL.

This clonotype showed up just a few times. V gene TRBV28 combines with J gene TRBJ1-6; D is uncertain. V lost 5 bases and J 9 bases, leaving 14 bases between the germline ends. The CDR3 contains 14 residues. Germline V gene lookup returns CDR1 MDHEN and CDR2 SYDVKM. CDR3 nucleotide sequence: TGTGCCAGCAGTCCCTTTCTGATGCGTTCACCCCTCCACTTT. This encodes CASSPFLMRSPLHF.

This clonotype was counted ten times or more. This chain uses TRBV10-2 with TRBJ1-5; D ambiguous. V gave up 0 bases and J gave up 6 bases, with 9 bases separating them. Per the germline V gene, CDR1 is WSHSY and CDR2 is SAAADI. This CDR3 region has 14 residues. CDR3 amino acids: CASSESDWGQPQHF. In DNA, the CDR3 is TGCGCCAGCAGTGAGTCCGATTGGGGTCAGCCCCAGCATTTT.

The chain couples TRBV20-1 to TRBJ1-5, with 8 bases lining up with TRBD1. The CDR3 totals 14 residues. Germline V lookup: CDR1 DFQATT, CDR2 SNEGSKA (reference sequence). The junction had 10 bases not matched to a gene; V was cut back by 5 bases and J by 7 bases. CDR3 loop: CSARGQGGYQPQHF. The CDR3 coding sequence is TGCAGTGCTCGAGGACAGGGTGGGTACCAGCCCCAGCATTTT.

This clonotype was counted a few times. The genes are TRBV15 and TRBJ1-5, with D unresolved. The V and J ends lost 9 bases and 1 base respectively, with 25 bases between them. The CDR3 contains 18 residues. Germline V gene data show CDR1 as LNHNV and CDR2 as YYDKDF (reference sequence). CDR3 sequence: CATTRIKSGLESNQPQHF. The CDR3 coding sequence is TGTGCCACTACCAGGATTAAGAGTGGGTTGGAAAGCAATCAGCCCCAGCATTTT.

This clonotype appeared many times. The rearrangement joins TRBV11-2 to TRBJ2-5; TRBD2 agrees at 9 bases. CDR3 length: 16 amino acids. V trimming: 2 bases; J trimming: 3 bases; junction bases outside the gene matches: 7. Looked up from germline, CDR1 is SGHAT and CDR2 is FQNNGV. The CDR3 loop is CASSLSAAGGEETQYF. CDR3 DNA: TGTGCCAGCAGCTTATCGGCTGCGGGGGGGGAAGAGACCCAGTACTTC.